The T cell receptor beta chain described here comes from a study of Graves' ophthalmopathy and Graves' hyperthyroidism. None of the included patients had other autoimmune diseases, uncontrolled infections, pregnancy or lactation, as these led to exclusion. Broader study findings: The model reached approximately 67% sensitivity and 72.22% specificity for predicting ophthalmopathy progression. Distinction of ophthalmopathy from stable hyperthyroidism by a 13-signature model reached 85% to 90% sensitivity and 81.08% specificity.

CDR3 regions of TCR beta were amplified from RNA transcripts. The first round was an RT-PCR with HTBI primers, and the second round was a multiplex PCR. TCRdb processed the multiplex PCR reads anew with MiXCR; each CDR3 protein has one entry. The sample records under 200,000 distinct CDR3 sequences, less than 45% being singletons. This clonotype was detected ten times or more. What it binds is unknown. This receptor was obtained from a woman aged 35 to 49 with Graves' ophthalmopathy. Sequencing used peripheral blood.

The DNA for the CDR3 is TGTGCCAGCAGTTACCGCCGCACGTTCGGGAACACTGAAGCTTTCTTT. Translated: CASSYRRTFGNTEAFF. The chain employs TRBV6-2 or TRBV6-3 and TRBJ1-1; D unclear. Germline V CDR1 and CDR2: MNHEY, SVGEGT. V was cut by 2 bases and J by 1 base, with 14 bases left in between. CDR3 length: 16 residues.